The entry below gives a single T cell receptor beta chain sequence along with its context. Its antigen is not known. The donors, nominally healthy at sampling, likely had unrecorded immune exposures. These data belong to a study of cytomegalovirus exposure and HLA in healthy donors. Findings and caveats of the study: High sensitivity and specificity were reportedly achieved when the classifier diagnosed cytomegalovirus status. TCR beta V segments were, for the most part, productive about 87% or about 30% of the time in an earlier analysis. DRB1 showed the most TCR associations and HLA-C the fewest in a later analysis, as rates varied by HLA locus.

Looked up from germline, CDR1 is MNHEY and CDR2 is SVGAGI. V shed 4 bases, J shed 6 bases, and the junction held 12 bases outside the gene matches. The CDR3 is 16 amino acids. The PCR contained 60 Vbeta and 13 Jbeta primers. The protocol was immunoSEQ multiplex PCR, while the TCRdb copy is restricted to in-frame clones and leaves out a portion. The table has 190,000 or so clones, about 83% seen once; the top ten hold roughly 10%. This receptor was identified in a woman between 50 and 59 years old in good health and CMV-seropositive. The sequenced sample consisted of PBMCs. This sequence joins TRBV6-5 and TRBJ1-1; 9 nucleotides line up with TRBD1. CDR3 sequence (DNA): TGTGCCAGCAGTTCCCTAGGGACAGGGCGATCGGCTGAAGCTTTCTTT. Protein: CASSSLGTGRSAEAFF.